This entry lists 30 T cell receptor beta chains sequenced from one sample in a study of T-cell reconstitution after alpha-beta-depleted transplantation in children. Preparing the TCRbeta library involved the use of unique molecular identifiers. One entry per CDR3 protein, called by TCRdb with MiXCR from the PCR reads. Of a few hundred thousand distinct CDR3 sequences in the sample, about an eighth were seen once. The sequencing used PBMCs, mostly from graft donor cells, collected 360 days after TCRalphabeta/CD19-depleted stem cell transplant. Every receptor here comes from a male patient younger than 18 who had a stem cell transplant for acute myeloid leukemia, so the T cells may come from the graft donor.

The CDR3 loop is CASSLGPGAEQFF. The DNA of the CDR3 is TGTGCCAGCAGCTTAGGGCCGGGGGCTGAGCAGTTCTTC. The chain carries TRBV7-9 and TRBJ2-1; perhaps D is TRBD1 or TRBD2 (6 bases each). The CDR3 totals 13 residues. CDR1 is SEHNR and CDR2 is FQNEAQ in the germline V gene (reference sequence). V was clipped by 1 base and J by 9 bases, with 10 bases between them.

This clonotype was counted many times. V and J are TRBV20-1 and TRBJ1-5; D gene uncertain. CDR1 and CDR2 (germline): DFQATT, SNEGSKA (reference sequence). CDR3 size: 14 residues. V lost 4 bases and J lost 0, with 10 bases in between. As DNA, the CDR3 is TGCAGTGCTAACCTTCTCATTAGCAATCAGCCCCAGCATTTT. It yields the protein CSANLLISNQPQHF.

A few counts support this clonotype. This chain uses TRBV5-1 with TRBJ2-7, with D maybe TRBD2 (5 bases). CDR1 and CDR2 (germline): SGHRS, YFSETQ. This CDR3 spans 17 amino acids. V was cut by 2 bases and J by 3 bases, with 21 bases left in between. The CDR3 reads CASSFEFRGSIGYEQYF. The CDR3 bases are TGCGCCAGCAGCTTCGAATTTCGGGGTAGCATTGGCTACGAGCAGTACTTC.

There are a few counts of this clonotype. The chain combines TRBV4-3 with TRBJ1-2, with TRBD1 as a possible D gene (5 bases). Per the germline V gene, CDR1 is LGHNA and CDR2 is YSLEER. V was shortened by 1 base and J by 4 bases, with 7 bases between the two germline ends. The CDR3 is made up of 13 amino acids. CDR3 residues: CASSQGGVYGYTF. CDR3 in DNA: TGCGCCAGCAGCCAAGGGGGGGTCTATGGCTACACCTTC.

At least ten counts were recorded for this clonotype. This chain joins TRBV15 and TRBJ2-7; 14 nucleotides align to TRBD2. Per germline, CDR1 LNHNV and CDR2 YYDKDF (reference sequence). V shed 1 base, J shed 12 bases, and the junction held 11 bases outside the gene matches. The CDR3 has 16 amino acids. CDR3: CATSRAKGLAGVGRYF. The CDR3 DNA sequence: TGTGCCACCAGCAGAGCCAAGGGACTAGCGGGAGTAGGGCGGTACTTC.

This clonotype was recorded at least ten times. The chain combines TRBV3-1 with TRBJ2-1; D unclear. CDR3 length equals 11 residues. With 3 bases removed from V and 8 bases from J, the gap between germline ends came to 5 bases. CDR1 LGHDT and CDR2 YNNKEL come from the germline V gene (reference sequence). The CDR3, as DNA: TGTGCCAGCAGCCAGGGGTATGAGCAGTTCTTC. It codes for CASSQGYEQFF.

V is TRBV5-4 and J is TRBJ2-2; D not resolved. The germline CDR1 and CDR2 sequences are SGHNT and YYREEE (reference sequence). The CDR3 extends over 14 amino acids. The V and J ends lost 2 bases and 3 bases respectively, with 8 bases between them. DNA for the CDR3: TGTGCCAGCAGCTTCGGTTTTGACACCGGGGAGCTGTTTTTT. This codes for CASSFGFDTGELFF. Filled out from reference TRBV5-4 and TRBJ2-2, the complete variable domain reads ETGVTQSPTHLIKTRGQQVTLRCSSQSGHNTVSWYQQALGQGPQFIFQYYREEENGRGNFPPRFSGLQFPNYSSELNVNALELDDSALYLCASSFGFDTGELFFGEGSRLTVL.

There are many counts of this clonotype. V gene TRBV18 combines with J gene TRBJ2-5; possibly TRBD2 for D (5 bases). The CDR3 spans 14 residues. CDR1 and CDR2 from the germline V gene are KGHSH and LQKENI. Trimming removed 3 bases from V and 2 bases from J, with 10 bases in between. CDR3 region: CASSPPGSQETQYF. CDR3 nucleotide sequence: TGTGCCAGCTCACCCCCGGGATCTCAAGAGACCCAGTACTTC.

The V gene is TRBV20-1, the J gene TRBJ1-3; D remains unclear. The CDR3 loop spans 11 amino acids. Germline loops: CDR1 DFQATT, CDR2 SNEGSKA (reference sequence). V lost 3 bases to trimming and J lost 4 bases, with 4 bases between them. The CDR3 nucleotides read TGCAGTGCTAGTAGGGGAAACACCATATATTTT. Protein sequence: CSASRGNTIYF.

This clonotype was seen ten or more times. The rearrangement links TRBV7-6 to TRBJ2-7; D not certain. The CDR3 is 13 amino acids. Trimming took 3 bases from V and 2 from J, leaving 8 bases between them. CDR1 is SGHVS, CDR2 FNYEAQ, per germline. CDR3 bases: TGTGCCAGCAGCTTTATGGGCACCTACGAGCAGTACTTC. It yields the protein CASSFMGTYEQYF. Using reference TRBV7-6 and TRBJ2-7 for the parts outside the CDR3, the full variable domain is GAGVSQSPRYKVTKRGQDVALRCDPISGHVSLYWYRQALGQGPEFLTYFNYEAQQDKSGLPNDRFSAERPEGSISTLTIQRTEQRDSAMYRCASSFMGTYEQYFGPGTRLTVT.

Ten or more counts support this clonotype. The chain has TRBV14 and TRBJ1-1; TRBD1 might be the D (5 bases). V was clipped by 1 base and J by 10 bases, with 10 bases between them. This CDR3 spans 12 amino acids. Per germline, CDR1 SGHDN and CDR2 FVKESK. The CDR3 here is CASSQGTRGAFF. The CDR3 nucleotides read TGTGCCAGCAGCCAAGGGACACGGGGAGCTTTCTTT.

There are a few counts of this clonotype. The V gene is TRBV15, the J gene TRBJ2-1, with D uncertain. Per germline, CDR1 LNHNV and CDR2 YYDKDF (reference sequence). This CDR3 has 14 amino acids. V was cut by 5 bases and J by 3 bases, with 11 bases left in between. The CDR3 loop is CATSPKEFYNEQFF. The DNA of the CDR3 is TGTGCCACCAGCCCTAAGGAGTTCTACAATGAGCAGTTCTTC. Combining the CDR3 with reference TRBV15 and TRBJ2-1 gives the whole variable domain DAMVIQNPRYQVTQFGKPVTLSCSQTLNHNVMYWYQQKSSQAPKLLFHYYDKDFNNEADTPDNFQSRRPNTSFCFLDIRSPGLGDTAMYLCATSPKEFYNEQFFGPGTRLTVL.

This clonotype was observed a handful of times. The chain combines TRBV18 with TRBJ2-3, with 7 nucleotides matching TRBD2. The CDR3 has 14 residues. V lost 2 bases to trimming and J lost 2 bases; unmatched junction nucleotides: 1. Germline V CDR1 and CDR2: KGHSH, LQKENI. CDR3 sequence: CASSPTSATDTQYF. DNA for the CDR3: TGTGCCAGCTCACCAACTAGCGCCACAGATACGCAGTATTTT.

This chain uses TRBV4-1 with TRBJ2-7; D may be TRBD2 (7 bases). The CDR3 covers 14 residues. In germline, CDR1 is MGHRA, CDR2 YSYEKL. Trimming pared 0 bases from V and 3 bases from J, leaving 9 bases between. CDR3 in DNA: TGCGCCAGCAGCCAAGAAAGGGGGGGCTACGAGCAGTACTTC. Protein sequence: CASSQERGGYEQYF.

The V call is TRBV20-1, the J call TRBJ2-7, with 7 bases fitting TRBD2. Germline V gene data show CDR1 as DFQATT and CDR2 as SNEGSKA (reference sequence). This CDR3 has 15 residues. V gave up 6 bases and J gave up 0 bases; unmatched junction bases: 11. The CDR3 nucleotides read TGCAGTGCCCCTCCGGCGCGGGGGAACTCCTACGAGCAGTACTTC. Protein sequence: CSAPPARGNSYEQYF.

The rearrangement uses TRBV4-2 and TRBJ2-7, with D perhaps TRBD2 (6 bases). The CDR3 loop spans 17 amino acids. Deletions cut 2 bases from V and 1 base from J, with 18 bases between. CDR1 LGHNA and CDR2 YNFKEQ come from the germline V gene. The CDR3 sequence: CASSQWWRGFSSYEQYF. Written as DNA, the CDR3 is TGTGCCAGCAGCCAATGGTGGCGGGGCTTTTCGTCCTACGAGCAGTACTTC.

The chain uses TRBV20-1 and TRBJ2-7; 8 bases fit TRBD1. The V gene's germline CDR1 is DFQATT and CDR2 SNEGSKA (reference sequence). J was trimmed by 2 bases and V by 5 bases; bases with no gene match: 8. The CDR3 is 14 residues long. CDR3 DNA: TGCAGTGCTGCTATGACAGGGGTAGCCTACGAGCAGTACTTC. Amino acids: CSAAMTGVAYEQYF.

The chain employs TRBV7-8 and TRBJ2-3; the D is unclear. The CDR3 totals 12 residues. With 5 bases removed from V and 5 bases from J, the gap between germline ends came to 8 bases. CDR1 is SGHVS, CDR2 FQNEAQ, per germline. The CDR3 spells CASSVWQDTQYF. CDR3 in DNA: TGTGCCAGCAGCGTCTGGCAAGATACGCAGTATTTT. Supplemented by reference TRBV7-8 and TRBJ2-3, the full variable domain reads GAGVSQSPRYKVAKRGQDVALRCDPISGHVSLFWYQQALGQGPEFLTYFQNEAQLDKSGLPSDRFFAERPEGSVSTLKIQRTQQEDSAVYLCASSVWQDTQYFGPGTRLTVL.

CDR3 residues: CSARDPWTSGNDEQYF. In nucleotides, the CDR3 is TGCAGTGCTAGAGACCCCTGGACTAGCGGGAATGACGAGCAGTACTTC. This chain links TRBV20-1 with TRBJ2-7; 12 positions agree with TRBD2. This CDR3 comprises 16 residues. After removal of 0 bases from V and 5 bases from J, the junction contained 8 bases not matched to a gene. Germline V gene sequence: CDR1 DFQATT, CDR2 SNEGSKA (reference sequence).

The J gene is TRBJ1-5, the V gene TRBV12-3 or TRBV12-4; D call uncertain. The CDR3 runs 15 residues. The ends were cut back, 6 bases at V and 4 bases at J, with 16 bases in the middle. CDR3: CASSPLVGRNQPQHF. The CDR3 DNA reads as TGTGCCAGCAGCCCCCTGGTAGGTAGGAATCAGCCCCAGCATTTT.

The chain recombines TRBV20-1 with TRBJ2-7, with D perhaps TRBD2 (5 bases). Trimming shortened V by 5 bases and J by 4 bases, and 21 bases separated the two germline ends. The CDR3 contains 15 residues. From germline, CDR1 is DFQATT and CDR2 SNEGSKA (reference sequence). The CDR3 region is CSASQRRAARYEQYF. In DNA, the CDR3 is TGCAGTGCTTCACAGAGGAGAGCGGCCCGGTACGAGCAGTACTTC.

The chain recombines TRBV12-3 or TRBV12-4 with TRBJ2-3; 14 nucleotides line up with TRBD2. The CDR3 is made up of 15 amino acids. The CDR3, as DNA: TGTGCTGTGGGGACTAGCGGGAGAGTCCCAGATACGCAGTATTTT. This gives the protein CAVGTSGRVPDTQYF.

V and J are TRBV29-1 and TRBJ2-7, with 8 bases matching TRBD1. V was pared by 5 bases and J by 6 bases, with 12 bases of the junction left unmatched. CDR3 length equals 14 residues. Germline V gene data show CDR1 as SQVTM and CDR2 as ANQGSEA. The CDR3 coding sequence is TGCAGCGTTTACATGACAGGGGAGGTCTGCGAGCAGTACTTC. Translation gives CSVYMTGEVCEQYF.

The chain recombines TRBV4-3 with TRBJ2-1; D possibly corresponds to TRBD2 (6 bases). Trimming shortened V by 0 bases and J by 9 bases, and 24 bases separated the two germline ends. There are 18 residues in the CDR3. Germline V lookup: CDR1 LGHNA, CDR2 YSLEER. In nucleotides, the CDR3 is TGCGCCAGCAGCCAAGATCGGTACTCGGAGGGGACGTATAGTGAGCAGTTCTTC. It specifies CASSQDRYSEGTYSEQFF.

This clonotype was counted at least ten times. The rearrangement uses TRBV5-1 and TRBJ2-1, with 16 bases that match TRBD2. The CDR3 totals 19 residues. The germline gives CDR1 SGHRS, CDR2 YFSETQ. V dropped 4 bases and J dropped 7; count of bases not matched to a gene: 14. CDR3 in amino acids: CASSNPGTSGRAEKNEQFF. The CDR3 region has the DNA TGCGCCAGCAGCAATCCCGGGACTAGCGGGAGGGCCGAGAAAAATGAGCAGTTCTTC. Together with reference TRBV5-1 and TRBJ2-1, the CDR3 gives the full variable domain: KAGVTQTPRYLIKTRGQQVTLSCSPISGHRSVSWYQQTPGQGLQFLFEYFSETQRNKGNFPGRFSGRQFSNSRSEMNVSTLELGDSALYLCASSNPGTSGRAEKNEQFFGPGTRLTVL.

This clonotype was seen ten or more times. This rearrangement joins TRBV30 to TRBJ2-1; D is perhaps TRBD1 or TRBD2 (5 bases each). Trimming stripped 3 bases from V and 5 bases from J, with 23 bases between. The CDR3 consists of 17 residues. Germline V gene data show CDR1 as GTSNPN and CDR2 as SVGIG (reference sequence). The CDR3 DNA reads TGTGCCTGGAGATTAAAGGTCTCGGGGCTAGGGCACAATGAGCAGTTCTTC. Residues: CAWRLKVSGLGHNEQFF.

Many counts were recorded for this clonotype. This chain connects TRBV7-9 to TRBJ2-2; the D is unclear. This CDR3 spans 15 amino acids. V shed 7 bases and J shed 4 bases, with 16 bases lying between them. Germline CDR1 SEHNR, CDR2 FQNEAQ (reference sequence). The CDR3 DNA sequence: TGTGCCAGCACCCTACCGGGCAGCCTCACCGGGGAGCTGTTTTTT. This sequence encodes CASTLPGSLTGELFF.

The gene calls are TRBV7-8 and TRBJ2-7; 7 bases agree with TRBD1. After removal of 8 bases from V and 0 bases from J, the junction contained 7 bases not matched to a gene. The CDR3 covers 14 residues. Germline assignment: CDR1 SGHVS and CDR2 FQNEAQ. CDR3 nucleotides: TGTGCCAGCGAGATGACAGGGCGCTCCTACGAGCAGTACTTC. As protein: CASEMTGRSYEQYF.

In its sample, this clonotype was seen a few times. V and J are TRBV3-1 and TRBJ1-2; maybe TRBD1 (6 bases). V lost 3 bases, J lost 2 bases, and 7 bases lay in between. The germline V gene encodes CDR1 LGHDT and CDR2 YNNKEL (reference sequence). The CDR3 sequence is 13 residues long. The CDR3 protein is CASSQDSNYGYTF. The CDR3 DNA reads TGTGCCAGCAGCCAGGACAGCAACTATGGCTACACCTTC.

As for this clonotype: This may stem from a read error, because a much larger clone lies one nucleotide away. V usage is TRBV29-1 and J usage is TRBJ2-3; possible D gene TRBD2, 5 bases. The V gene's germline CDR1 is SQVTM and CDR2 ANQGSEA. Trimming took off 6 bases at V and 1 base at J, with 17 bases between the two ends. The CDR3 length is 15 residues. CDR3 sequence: CSVTRGSWGTDTQYF. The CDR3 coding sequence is TGCAGCGTAACTAGAGGGAGCTGGGGCACAGATACGCAGTATTTT.